This TCR beta chain was recovered during a study of shared clonotypes between healthy human individuals. Trimming took 5 bases from V and 2 from J, leaving 12 bases between them. Germline-derived CDR1 and CDR2 are MNHNS and SASEGT. The CDR3 is 14 amino acids. This clone came up once. This table comes from immunoSEQ multiplex PCR, and its TCRdb copy is limited to in-frame clones, with some not included. Among roughly 2.6 million clones listed, approximately 94% were seen once. The sequenced sample was naive CD4+ T cells sorted from blood. Noted subset: CD45RA+ positively selected. The receptor comes from a man aged 18-30 years in good health. The genes are TRBV6-1 and TRBJ2-5, with D hard to call. This CDR3 reads CASSSIEYQETQYF. In nucleotides, the CDR3 is TGTGCCAGCAGTTCGATAGAATATCAAGAGACCCAGTACTTC.